This T cell receptor beta chain was sequenced during a study of beta chain features in type 1 diabetes. Study outcomes and limitations: In type 1 diabetes patients, VDJ junctions had fewer insertions; deletions at these junctions were more frequent.

V trimming: 6 bases; J trimming: 9 bases; junction bases outside the gene matches: 12. The CDR3 length is 15 residues. Germline V gene sequence: CDR1 SEHNR, CDR2 FQNEAQ (reference sequence). Of the isolated RNA, all was reverse transcribed, and so the sequenced material was expressed TCRB transcripts. The method was immunoSEQ multiplex PCR; TCRdb's version includes in-frame clones alone and lacks a portion of them. Of roughly 310,000 clones listed, roughly 9.6% are singletons. About this clone itself: As yet, its antigen is unknown.

The sequence came from a woman in her twenties or thirties in good health. This chain uses TRBV7-9 with TRBJ2-1; 9 positions match TRBD2. Material: naive CD4+ T cells from blood. The CDR3 sequence: CASRYVAGVEGEQFF. The CDR3 bases are TGTGCCAGCAGATACGTAGCGGGAGTGGAGGGTGAGCAGTTCTTC.